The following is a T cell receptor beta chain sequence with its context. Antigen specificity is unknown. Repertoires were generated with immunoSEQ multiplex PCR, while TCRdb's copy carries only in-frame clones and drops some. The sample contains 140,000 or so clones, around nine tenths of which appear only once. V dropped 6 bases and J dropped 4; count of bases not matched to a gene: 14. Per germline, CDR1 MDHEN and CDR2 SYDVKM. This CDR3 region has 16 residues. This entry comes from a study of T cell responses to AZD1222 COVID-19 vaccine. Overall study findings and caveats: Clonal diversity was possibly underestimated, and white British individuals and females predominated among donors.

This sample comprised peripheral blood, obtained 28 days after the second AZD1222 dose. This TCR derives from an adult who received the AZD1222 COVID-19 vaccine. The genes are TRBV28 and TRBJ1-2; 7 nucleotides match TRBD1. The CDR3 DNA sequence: TGTGCCAGCAGCTCTGGTGGGACAGTCCGTATCTATGGCTACACCTTC. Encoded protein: CASSSGGTVRIYGYTF.